These 9 T cell receptor beta chains came from one sample sequenced in a study of blood T cell repertoires in COVID-19. Generated by immunoSEQ multiplex PCR, the TCRdb table keeps only in-frame clones and is missing some. The table includes 200,000 or so clones, approximately 90% detected once. Input material: peripheral blood. The receptor set was obtained from a woman in her 40s who had recovered from COVID-19.

The chain combines TRBV19 with TRBJ1-5, with D perhaps TRBD1 (5 bases). Germline CDR1 reads LNHDA; CDR2 reads SQIVND (reference sequence). The CDR3 has 14 amino acids. V was pared by 5 bases and J by 7 bases, with 15 bases between. CDR3 in amino acids: CASSHQGIGQPQHF. The CDR3 nucleotides are TGTGCCAGTAGTCACCAGGGTATTGGCCAGCCCCAGCATTTT.

This chain joins TRBV10-3 and TRBJ2-7, with TRBD2 as a possible D gene (6 bases). The germline V gene encodes CDR1 ENHRY and CDR2 SYGVKD. CDR3 length equals 12 residues. Trimming removed 6 bases from V and 2 bases from J, with 8 bases in between. CDR3 nucleotide sequence: TGTGCCATCAGCGGAGGGACCTACGAGCAGTACTTC. Translating it yields CAISGGTYEQYF.

As DNA, the CDR3 is TGTGCCAGCAGTTCGACTACTGCAAATGAGCAGTTCTTC. Protein product: CASSSTTANEQFF. The chain recombines TRBV25-1 with TRBJ2-1; maybe TRBD2 (5 bases). V gave up 5 bases and J gave up 7 bases, with 12 bases separating them. Germline V lookup: CDR1 MGHDK, CDR2 SYGVNS. The CDR3 is 13 amino acids.

This clone has a count of ten or more. The chain joins TRBV11-3 to TRBJ1-2; no clear D. Per germline, CDR1 SGHNT and CDR2 YENEEA. V was shortened by 5 bases and J by 3 bases, with 13 bases between the two germline ends. The CDR3 spans 14 residues. CDR3 in DNA: TGTGCCAGCAGCCCCCCTGAGGGCGACTATGGCTACACCTTC. It encodes CASSPPEGDYGYTF.

The V gene is TRBV11-2, the J gene TRBJ2-2; 12 positions match TRBD2. This CDR3 spans 16 amino acids. Per germline, CDR1 SGHAT and CDR2 FQNNGV. V lost 5 bases and J lost 5; bases outside the gene matches: 6. In nucleotides, the CDR3 is TGTGCCAGCAGCCCTACTAGCGGGAGGTGGACCGGGGAGCTGTTTTTT. Translating it yields CASSPTSGRWTGELFF.

This clone has more than one count but fewer than ten. The chain recombines TRBV21-1 with TRBJ2-3; the table gives TRBD2 as D, unverified against the DNA. TRBV21-1 represents a pseudogene. CDR3 length equals 13 residues. The CDR3 sequence: CASSSKETSGLIF. The CDR3 DNA follows: TGTGCCAGCAGCTCCAAGGAGACTAGCGGGCTCATTTTT.

The chain couples TRBV5-1 to TRBJ2-1; TRBD2 aligns across 8 bases. CDR3 size: 15 residues. Trimming at V came to 3 bases and at J to 2 bases, leaving 4 bases not matched to a gene. The germline V gene has CDR1 SGHRS and CDR2 YFSETQ. The CDR3, as DNA: TGCGCCAGCAGCTCGACAGCGGGAGCCTACAATGAGCAGTTCTTC. It translates to CASSSTAGAYNEQFF.

V usage is TRBV30 and J usage is TRBJ2-5, with a possible D match to TRBD1 (5 bases). CDR3 length: 13 amino acids. V dropped 1 base and J dropped 4 bases, with 10 bases sitting between them. Germline V gene data show CDR1 as GTSNPN and CDR2 as SVGIG (reference sequence). CDR3 bases: TGTGCCTGGAGTGCCCAGGGCGGAGAGACCCAGTACTTC. This translates into CAWSAQGGETQYF.

This clone was observed a handful of times. The J gene is TRBJ2-7, the V gene TRBV4-2; tentative D call: TRBD2 (5 bases). The CDR3 is made up of 16 amino acids. The V end lost 1 base, the J end lost 4 bases, and 17 bases lay between the germline ends. The germline V gene encodes CDR1 LGHNA and CDR2 YNFKEQ. CDR3 nucleotides: TGTGCCAGCAGCCAAGTTGTGAATGATCGGGGATACGAGCAGTACTTC. It encodes CASSQVVNDRGYEQYF.